This is a list of T cell receptor beta chains from one sample in a study of blood T cell repertoires in COVID-19. Only in-frame clones appear in the TCRdb table, and some are missing; sequencing was by immunoSEQ multiplex PCR. The sample lists fewer than 250,000 clones, 70% to 90% occurring once. The sequenced material came from peripheral blood. The receptor source for this set is a man aged 55 to 70 with acute or convalescent COVID-19. Both conserved end residues are part of each CDR3. The D gene is left open where the match is weak. Clone size is shown for a subset of rows, as once, few, many or a class of expanded clone.

v_gene	d_gene	abundance	j_gene	CDR3nt	CDR3aa
TRBV6-1	TRBD1	NA	TRBJ2-3	TGTGCCAGCAGTGAAGCGGGGAGAGACCAGGGGGATTTT	CASSEAGRDQGDF
TRBV4-3	NA	NA	TRBJ1-2	TGCGCCAGCAGCCAGGCACAGGGTTCTCACACCTTC	CASSQAQGSHTF
TRBV4-2	NA	NA	TRBJ2-6	TGTGCCAGCAGCCCGAACTATCCGAGCTCTGGGGCCAACGTCCTGACTTTC	CASSPNYPSSGANVLTF
TRBV6-5	TRBD1	NA	TRBJ2-5	TGTGCCAGCAACCGGGACAGGGGGTCCCAAGAGACCCAGTACTTC	CASNRDRGSQETQYF
TRBV19	TRBD2	NA	TRBJ2-5	TGTGCCAGTACCCGACTAGCGGGGGGGCGGGAGACCCAGTACTTC	CASTRLAGGRETQYF
TRBV14	TRBD1	NA	TRBJ2-7	TGTGCCAGCAGCCCGGGACAGGGGCGGATCTACGAGCAGTACTTC	CASSPGQGRIYEQYF
TRBV28	NA	NA	TRBJ1-4	TGTGCGACAATCACTAATGAAAAACTGTTTTTT	CATITNEKLFF
TRBV10-1	TRBD2	NA	TRBJ2-2	TGCGCCAGCAGAGCGGGACCTGCCGCGAACACCGGGGAGCTGTTTTTT	CASRAGPAANTGELFF
TRBV3-1/TRBV3-2	TRBD2	NA	TRBJ2-7	TGTGCCAGCAGCCAAGACCCGGGACTAGCGGGTTACGAGCAGTACTTC	CASSQDPGLAGYEQYF
TRBV6-5	NA	NA	TRBJ2-7	TGTGCCATCGGCTTGGGGCCCGACTACGAGCAGTACTTC	CAIGLGPDYEQYF
TRBV6-1	TRBD2	few	TRBJ2-1	TGTGCCAGCAGTGGGGTTGCCGGCGGGGGGTTGGTTGAGCAGTTCTTC	CASSGVAGGGLVEQFF
TRBV7-2	TRBD2	few	TRBJ2-1	TGTGCCAGCAGCGGCCCAAGACTAGCGGGGGGGCATGCCTACAATGAGCAGTTCTTC	CASSGPRLAGGHAYNEQFF
TRBV7-3	TRBD2	NA	TRBJ2-3	TGTGCCAGCAGCTTAACGAGCGGGGGGGCCGTGGATACGCAGTATTTT	CASSLTSGGAVDTQYF
TRBV6-2/TRBV6-3	TRBD1	NA	TRBJ2-7	TGTGCCAGCAGTTATGGGACGACAGGGTCCTACGAGCAGTACTTC	CASSYGTTGSYEQYF
TRBV18	TRBD2	once	TRBJ2-5	TGTGCCAGCTCCGGGGGAGGGACGGCGGAGACCCAGTACTTC	CASSGGGTAETQYF
TRBV11-2	TRBD1	NA	TRBJ2-2	TGTGCCAGCAGCTTCCGGACAGGGAACACCGGGGAGCTGTTTTTT	CASSFRTGNTGELFF
TRBV7-6	NA	NA	TRBJ2-7	TGTGCCAGCAGCAAGGACACCTCTTACGAGCAGTACTTC	CASSKDTSYEQYF
TRBV7-2	NA	NA	TRBJ2-6	TGTGCCAGCAGCCAGATCTCCAGGGGGGAGGCTGGGGCCAACGTCCTGACTTTC	CASSQISRGEAGANVLTF
TRBV5-6	NA	NA	TRBJ2-1	TGTGCCAGCAGCTTGAGGGGGGGCCGGTACAATGAGCAGTTCTTC	CASSLRGGRYNEQFF
TRBV20-1	TRBD1	NA	TRBJ1-1	TGCAGTGCTAGTCCCCGGGACAGGGCTACTGAAGCTTTCTTT	CSASPRDRATEAFF
TRBV27	TRBD1	NA	TRBJ1-1	TGTGCCAGCAGCCCATACGGGACAGGGATATCGAGCTACACTGAAGCTTTCTTT	CASSPYGTGISSYTEAFF
TRBV19	TRBD1	once	TRBJ2-2	TGTGCCAGTAGTATCCACCTAGGACAGGGGACGAACACCGGGGAGCTGTTTTTT	CASSIHLGQGTNTGELFF
TRBV7-3	TRBD1	NA	TRBJ1-1	TGTGCCAGCAGCACCCCGGGACAGGAGAACACTGAAGCTTTCTTT	CASSTPGQENTEAFF
TRBV7-8	TRBD1	NA	TRBJ2-5	TGTGCCAGCAAGACAGGGATATGGGAGACCCAGTACTTC	CASKTGIWETQYF
TRBV4-3	NA	NA	TRBJ1-6	TGCGCCAGCAGCCAAGATGAGGGTGCCTATAATTCACCCCTCCACTTT	CASSQDEGAYNSPLHF
TRBV18	TRBD2	once	TRBJ2-5	TGTGCCAGCTCACTCATCCCGGGACTAGCGGGGGGCCAGTGGGAGACCCAGTACTTC	CASSLIPGLAGGQWETQYF
TRBV3-1/TRBV3-2	NA	once	TRBJ2-5	TGTGCCAGCAGCCAAGTGCGGGCCAGCCGGGAGACCCAGTACTTC	CASSQVRASRETQYF
TRBV5-8	TRBD2	NA	TRBJ2-7	TGTGCCAGCAGCTTGGATAGGGGAGGGCGGGTGCAGTACTTC	CASSLDRGGRVQYF
TRBV4-2	TRBD2	NA	TRBJ2-1	TGTGCCAGCAGCCAAGGGACTAGCGGGGGATCGAGCTCCTACAATGAGCAGTTCTTC	CASSQGTSGGSSSYNEQFF
TRBV7-3	TRBD1	NA	TRBJ1-1	TGTGCCAGCAGGGCCCAGGACAGGGCGAGGAACACTGAAGCTTTCTTT	CASRAQDRARNTEAFF
TRBV9	NA	NA	TRBJ2-3	TGTGCCAGCAGCGTAGCTCCAGATACGCAGTATTTT	CASSVAPDTQYF
TRBV27	NA	NA	TRBJ2-2	TGTGCCAGCAGTTGGAGGGCAGGTACCGGGGAGCTGTTTTTT	CASSWRAGTGELFF
TRBV28	NA	NA	TRBJ1-2	TGTGCCAGCAGTCTCAGGGTGTCCCATGGCTACACCTTC	CASSLRVSHGYTF
TRBV19	TRBD1	NA	TRBJ2-4	TGTGCCAGTAGTATGGGACTCCGGGACAGGGGCTACCCGCAAAACATTCAGTACTTC	CASSMGLRDRGYPQNIQYF
TRBV7-2	TRBD2	NA	TRBJ2-3	TGTGCCAGCAGTCCCCCGGGACTAGCGGGGGGGCAGTTAGATACGCAGTATTTT	CASSPPGLAGGQLDTQYF
TRBV14	NA	NA	TRBJ1-1	TGTGCCAGCAGCCAAGGACAGTTAGTCATAGAAGCTTTCTTT	CASSQGQLVIEAFF
TRBV27	NA	NA	TRBJ2-1	TGTGCCAGCAGTTCAACAGGCATATCCTACAATGAGCAGTTCTTC	CASSSTGISYNEQFF
TRBV27	TRBD1	NA	TRBJ2-1	TGTGCCAGCTCGACAGGGGTTGGGCTCAATGAGCAGTTCTTC	CASSTGVGLNEQFF
TRBV9	NA	NA	TRBJ2-5	TGTGCCAGCAGCCCGTCAGACAGGTATGGGGAGACCCAGTACTTC	CASSPSDRYGETQYF
TRBV6-6	NA	NA	TRBJ1-5	TGTGCCAGCAGTTACCGGAGTTATAGCAATCAGCCCCAGCATTTT	CASSYRSYSNQPQHF
TRBV11-3	TRBD1	NA	TRBJ2-1	TGTGCCAGCAGCTCGACAGGGTACGAGCAGTTCTTC	CASSSTGYEQFF
TRBV28	TRBD2	few	TRBJ2-7	TGTGCCAGCTTCGAGCGGGGGGCCAACTCCTACGAGCAGTACTTC	CASFERGANSYEQYF
TRBV18	TRBD2	once	TRBJ2-7	TGTGCCAGCTCACCATCCCGGGGAGGGCGAGGAGGCTACGAGCAGTACTTC	CASSPSRGGRGGYEQYF
TRBV6-6	NA	NA	TRBJ1-3	TGTGCCAGCAGTTATTACTCTGGAAACACCATATATTTT	CASSYYSGNTIYF
TRBV12-3/TRBV12-4	TRBD1	NA	TRBJ1-1	TGTGCCAGCAGTACTACAGGGGGTGAAGCTTTCTTT	CASSTTGGEAFF
TRBV7-6	NA	NA	TRBJ2-2	TGTGCCAGCAGCTTAGGGACTATTAACACCGGGGAGCTGTTTTTT	CASSLGTINTGELFF
TRBV27	TRBD1	NA	TRBJ1-3	TGTGCCAGCAGTTCCCGACAGGGGGGGACTGGAAACACCATATATTTT	CASSSRQGGTGNTIYF
TRBV6-5	TRBD2	few	TRBJ2-2	TGTGCCAGCACCAAACTAGCGGGGTACACCGGGGAGCTGTTTTTT	CASTKLAGYTGELFF
TRBV7-3	NA	few	TRBJ2-3	TGTGCCAGCAGCTTCCTTGGACAACTTAATGGAGATACGCAGTATTTT	CASSFLGQLNGDTQYF
TRBV9	NA	NA	TRBJ1-1	TGTGCCAGCAGCTCCCTCGACAGGTCGGCGAACACTGAAGCTTTCTTT	CASSSLDRSANTEAFF
TRBV6-4	NA	NA	TRBJ1-2	TGTGCCAGCAGTCCCAACTTAGCTAACTATGGCTACACCTTC	CASSPNLANYGYTF